This T cell receptor (beta chain) stems from a study of neoadjuvant anti-PD-1 for oral cavity cancer. Study-wide results and caveats: After neoadjuvant nivolumab, PBMC T cell clonality was significantly higher in non-responders than responders.

The time point was: after neoadjuvant nivolumab, at surgical resection. Patients were newly diagnosed with stage II-IVA oral cavity squamous cell carcinoma without prior systemic or radiation treatment. The CDR3 is 15 residues long. CDR1 and CDR2 from the germline V gene are LGHNA and YNFKEQ. J gave up 1 base and V 2 bases, and 1 base lay outside the gene matches. Libraries were prepared by immunoSEQ multiplex PCR; TCRdb keeps only in-frame clonotypes and omits some of them. The sample has 55,000 to 75,000 clones, roughly nine tenths seen once; the top ten hold around 2.7%. This clone appeared once. The target antigen is unknown.

The sequence was collected from a person aged 35-80 years with oral cavity squamous cell carcinoma. The chain employs TRBV4-2 and TRBJ2-2; 7 bases agree with TRBD2. The sample consisted of PBMCs, taken after nivolumab (anti-PD-1) treatment. In DNA form, the CDR3 reads TGTGCCAGCAGCCAACTAGCGGAGAACACCGGGGAGCTGTTTTTT. Encoded protein: CASSQLAENTGELFF.